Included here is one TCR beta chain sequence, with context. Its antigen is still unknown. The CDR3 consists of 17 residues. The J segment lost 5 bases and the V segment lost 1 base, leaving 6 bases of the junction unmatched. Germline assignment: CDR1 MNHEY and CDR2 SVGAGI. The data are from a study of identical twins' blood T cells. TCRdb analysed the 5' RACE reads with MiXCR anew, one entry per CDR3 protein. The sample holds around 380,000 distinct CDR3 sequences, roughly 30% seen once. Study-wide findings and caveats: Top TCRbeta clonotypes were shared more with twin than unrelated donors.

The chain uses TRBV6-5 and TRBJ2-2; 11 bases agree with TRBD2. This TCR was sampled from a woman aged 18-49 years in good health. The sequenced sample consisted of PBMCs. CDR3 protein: CASSYLLAGAATGELFF. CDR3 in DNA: TGTGCCAGCAGTTACTTACTAGCGGGAGCGGCGACCGGGGAGCTGTTTTTT.